This T cell receptor (beta chain) was profiled in a study of molecular identifiers for immune sequencing clone quantification. This CDR3 spans 13 amino acids. The germline V gene has CDR1 SGHAT and CDR2 FQNNGV. MiXCR, applied by TCRdb to the PCR reads, yields one record per CDR3 protein. Of hundreds of thousands of distinct CDR3 sequences detected, roughly 21% appear once; the ten largest clones hold 0.85%. About this clonotype itself: A junction boundary mismatches the germline segment, possibly from a read error.

Sequences were obtained from naive CD8+ T cells from blood, with Jurkat cell RNA spiked in. As to subset: FACS-sorted CD8+CD4-CCR7+CD45RA+ naive T cells. This rearrangement joins TRBV11-2 to TRBJ2-1; D unclear. This receptor was taken from a human donor in good health. Some libraries in this study had Jurkat cell RNA spiked in. CDR3 region: CASSLKLSDELFF. The CDR3 DNA follows: TGTGCCAGCAGCTTAAAGCTTTCCGATGAGCTGTTCTTC. Complete variable domain (other parts from reference TRBV11-2 and TRBJ2-1): EAGVAQSPRYKIIEKRQSVAFWCNPISGHATLYWYQQILGQGPKLLIQFQNNGVVDDSQLPKDRFSAERLKGVDSTLKIQPAKLEDSAVYLCASSLKLSDELFFGPGTRLTVL.